Shown below are 19 T cell receptor beta chains from a single sample sequenced in a study of blood T cell repertoires in COVID-19. Sequenced by immunoSEQ multiplex PCR; TCRdb stores in-frame clones only, minus some. The sample contains under 500,000 clones, around nine tenths of which appear only once. The sample comprised PBMCs or T cells enriched from blood (not recorded which). The source is a young woman with acute COVID-19.

The gene calls are TRBV18 and TRBJ1-5, with a tentative D call TRBD1 (6 bases). CDR1 and CDR2 (germline): KGHSH, LQKENI. The CDR3 extends over 14 amino acids. The V end lost 5 bases, the J end lost 3 bases, and 11 bases lay between the germline ends. The CDR3 DNA follows: TGTGCCAGCTCAGGGGGCAGCCCCAATCAGCCCCAGCATTTT. It codes for CASSGGSPNQPQHF.

The rearrangement uses TRBV28 and TRBJ2-3; D gene ambiguous. This CDR3 is built from 14 residues. Germline V gene lookup returns CDR1 MDHEN and CDR2 SYDVKM. Trimming pared 5 bases from V and 1 base from J, leaving 10 bases between. CDR3 DNA: TGTGCCAGCAGTCAGACAAAAGGCACAGATACGCAGTATTTT. It is translated as CASSQTKGTDTQYF.

The gene calls are TRBV19 and TRBJ1-2; the D gene is possibly TRBD1 (6 bases). CDR1 LNHDA and CDR2 SQIVND come from the germline V gene (reference sequence). There are 14 residues in the CDR3. Trimming stripped 6 bases from V and 4 bases from J, with 15 bases between. CDR3 protein: CASRVPDRFYGYTF. In DNA, the CDR3 is TGTGCCAGTAGGGTTCCTGACAGGTTCTATGGCTACACCTTC.

This clone came up once. The chain recombines TRBV10-3 with TRBJ2-3; TRBD2 agrees at 11 bases. Trimming took 0 bases from V and 0 from J; bases not matched to a gene: 2. The CDR3 loop spans 17 amino acids. Per germline, CDR1 ENHRY and CDR2 SYGVKD. The CDR3 is CAISESIAGGSTDTQYF. The CDR3 nucleotides are TGTGCCATCAGTGAGTCGATAGCGGGAGGGAGCACAGATACGCAGTATTTT.

V and J are TRBV19 and TRBJ1-6, with 8 positions matching TRBD1. V lost 7 bases to trimming and J lost 7 bases; unmatched junction nucleotides: 6. CDR1 and CDR2 from the germline V gene are LNHDA and SQIVND (reference sequence). This CDR3 is built from 14 residues. CDR3 in DNA: TGTGCCAGTACCGAGGACAGGGAAAATTCACCCCTCCACTTT. Translation: CASTEDRENSPLHF.

V usage is TRBV6-5 and J usage is TRBJ2-5; 7 nucleotides agree with TRBD2. CDR1 is MNHEY, CDR2 SVGAGI, per germline. The CDR3 spans 15 residues. Losses at the gene ends were 0 bases for V and 4 bases for J; bases not matched to a gene: 5. The CDR3 region is CASSYSGGFRETQYF. The CDR3 nucleotides read TGTGCCAGCAGTTACTCCGGGGGGTTTCGAGAGACCCAGTACTTC.

CDR3 amino acids: CATPLGSPLHF. Written as DNA, the CDR3 is TGTGCCACCCCTCTTGGCTCACCCCTCCACTTT. The V gene is TRBV5-3, the J gene TRBJ1-6; D remains unclear. TRBV5-3 is an ORF; its function is uncertain. The CDR3 covers 11 residues. The V end lost 9 bases, the J end lost 10 bases, and 11 bases lay between the germline ends.

The chain recombines TRBV11-2 with TRBJ2-3, with a weak D call TRBD1 (5 bases). Germline V gives CDR1 SGHAT, CDR2 FQNNGV. The CDR3 runs 13 residues. Trimming cost V 5 bases and J 5 bases, with 11 bases left between them. In nucleotides, the CDR3 is TGTGCCAGCAGCCTCACGACAGAAGATACGCAGTATTTT. Residues: CASSLTTEDTQYF.

The chain joins TRBV4-1 to TRBJ1-3; a weak D match, TRBD1 (5 bases). CDR3 length: 16 amino acids. With 1 base removed from V and 0 bases from J, the gap between germline ends came to 10 bases. Germline values: CDR1 MGHRA, CDR2 YSYEKL. The CDR3 region is CASSQGGRLSGNTIYF. CDR3 sequence (DNA): TGCGCCAGCAGCCAAGGGGGCAGACTCTCTGGAAACACCATATATTTT.

This clone has more than one count but fewer than ten. This sequence joins TRBV5-6 and TRBJ1-3; 8 bases are shared with TRBD1. The germline V gene has CDR1 SGHDT and CDR2 YYEEEE. V shed 4 bases and J 0 bases; nucleotides not matched to a gene: 9. This CDR3 contains 17 residues. The CDR3 sequence: CASSPMTGAYSGNTIYF. The CDR3 DNA reads TGTGCCAGCAGCCCGATGACAGGGGCGTACTCTGGAAACACCATATATTTT.

The genes are TRBV12-5 and TRBJ1-6; weak D call: TRBD1 (6 bases). The CDR3 has 18 amino acids. Germline V lookup: CDR1 LGHNT, CDR2 FRNRAP. V was cut by 7 bases and J by 7 bases, with 26 bases left in between. The CDR3 spells CASASAGQTLGRNSPLHF. DNA of the CDR3: TGTGCTAGTGCTTCAGCAGGACAGACGTTGGGTCGAAATTCACCCCTCCACTTT.

This chain connects TRBV7-2 to TRBJ2-7, with D possibly being TRBD2 (6 bases). Per germline, CDR1 SGHTA and CDR2 FQGNSA. V was trimmed by 3 bases and J by 4 bases, leaving 16 bases between them. CDR3 length equals 15 residues. As DNA, the CDR3 is TGTGCCAGCAGCTTCGAGCCCGGGACTCCTTACGAGCAGTACTTC. Translating it yields CASSFEPGTPYEQYF.

V and J are TRBV19 and TRBJ1-2; no clear D gene. Germline V gene lookup returns CDR1 LNHDA and CDR2 SQIVND (reference sequence). The V end lost 3 bases, the J end lost 2 bases, and 16 bases lay between the germline ends. CDR3 length equals 16 residues. The CDR3 loop reads CASSILGPRSNYGYTF. CDR3 nucleotide sequence: TGTGCCAGTAGTATTCTTGGGCCCCGCTCGAACTATGGCTACACCTTC.

The chain couples TRBV29-1 to TRBJ2-3; D call uncertain. The CDR3 sequence is 13 residues long. Germline V CDR1 and CDR2: SQVTM, ANQGSEA. Trimming left V 3 bases short and J 6 bases short, with 13 bases between. DNA for the CDR3: TGCAGCGTTGAGGAGTTCACGCGGGATACGCAGTATTTT. This gives the protein CSVEEFTRDTQYF.

This chain uses TRBV25-1 with TRBJ2-7; tentatively, D is TRBD2 (5 bases). Trimming left V 10 bases short and J 9 bases short, with 22 bases between. The CDR3 extends over 13 amino acids. Germline CDR1 reads MGHDK; CDR2 reads SYGVNS. The CDR3, as DNA: TGTGCCACCAAAACCTCTAACAGTGGAGGGCAGTACTTC. Protein: CATKTSNSGGQYF.

This clone was detected once. CDR3 nucleotides: TGTGCCAGCAGTTTGAGGCCTAACTTTGAAGCTTTCTTT. As protein: CASSLRPNFEAFF. The chain has TRBV27 and TRBJ1-1; no clear D gene. The CDR3 totals 13 residues. The germline V gene encodes CDR1 MNHEY and CDR2 SMNVEV (reference sequence). The V gene lost 3 bases and the J gene lost 7 bases, with 12 bases spanning the gap.

The chain joins TRBV5-4 to TRBJ1-1; D is unresolved. This CDR3 is 14 amino acids long. Germline V gene sequence: CDR1 SGHNT, CDR2 YYREEE (reference sequence). Deletions cut 1 base from V and 2 bases from J, with 9 bases between. In DNA form, the CDR3 reads TGTGCCAGCAGCTTGAGCTCCATTAACACTGAAGCTTTCTTT. Translated: CASSLSSINTEAFF.

The rearrangement links TRBV18 to TRBJ2-7; 8 bases align to TRBD2. Germline V gives CDR1 KGHSH, CDR2 LQKENI. This CDR3 has 14 residues. V dropped 3 bases and J dropped 3; count of bases not matched to a gene: 4. CDR3 bases: TGTGCCAGCTCACCGGGGACTAGAAGCTACGAGCAGTACTTC. Translating it yields CASSPGTRSYEQYF.

The chain joins TRBV24-1 to TRBJ2-7; TRBD1 is a possible D gene (5 bases). The germline V gene encodes CDR1 KGHDR and CDR2 SFDVKD. The CDR3 runs to 14 residues. V lost 2 bases, J lost 2 bases, and 9 bases lay in between. CDR3 DNA sequence: TGTGCCACCAGTGATTCTCAGGGCCCCTACGAGCAGTACTTC. Translation: CATSDSQGPYEQYF.